Below, one TCR beta chain is given with its context. Antigen: not known. Naivety in CD8+ T cells corresponded to a CD45RO-CCR7+CD27+CD95- phenotype. The libraries of TRB cDNA were prepared using 5' RACE with UMI labels. TCRdb reworked the 5' RACE reads into one entry per CDR3 protein, no DNA. The sample table includes some 140,000 distinct CDR3 sequences. Germline loops: CDR1 SEHNR, CDR2 FQNEAQ (reference sequence). The CDR3 covers 15 residues. The entry originates in a study of CXCR3-negative and CXCR3-positive naive CD8 T cells. Study in general: Summed over all libraries, TRB reads came to 110 million to 150 million, with about 1.5 +/- 0.3 million per library.

Notes on the study in general: Naive CXCR3-negative and CXCR3-positive cells had similar TRBV-TRBJ usage; memory differed. The study found comparably high diversity in both naive subsets and much lower diversity in memory CD8+ cells. Naive cells positive for CXCR3 carried more hydrophobic TRB CDR3s than CXCR3-negative ones.

Sequenced material: naive CXCR3+ CD8+ T cells from blood. This sample's subset: CD45RO-CCR7+CD27+CD95- naive CD8+ T cells expressing CXCR3 (TNR3+). The chain is built from TRBV7-9 and TRBJ2-3. The clonotype was recovered from a human donor in good health. Some clones in this sample may be carry-over from other donors' samples. CDR3 loop: CASSLSLASTDTQYF.